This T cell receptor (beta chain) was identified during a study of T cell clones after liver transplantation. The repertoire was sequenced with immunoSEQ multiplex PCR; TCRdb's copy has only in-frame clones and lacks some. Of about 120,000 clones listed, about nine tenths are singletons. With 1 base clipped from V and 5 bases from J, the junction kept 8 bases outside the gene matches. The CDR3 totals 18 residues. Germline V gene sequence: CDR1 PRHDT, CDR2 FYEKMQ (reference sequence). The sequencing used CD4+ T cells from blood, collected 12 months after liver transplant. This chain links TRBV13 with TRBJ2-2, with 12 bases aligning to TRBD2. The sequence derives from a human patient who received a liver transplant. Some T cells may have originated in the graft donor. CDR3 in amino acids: CASSLESWLAGGTGELFF. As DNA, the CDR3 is TGTGCCAGCAGCTTAGAGTCCTGGCTAGCGGGAGGGACCGGGGAGCTGTTTTTT.